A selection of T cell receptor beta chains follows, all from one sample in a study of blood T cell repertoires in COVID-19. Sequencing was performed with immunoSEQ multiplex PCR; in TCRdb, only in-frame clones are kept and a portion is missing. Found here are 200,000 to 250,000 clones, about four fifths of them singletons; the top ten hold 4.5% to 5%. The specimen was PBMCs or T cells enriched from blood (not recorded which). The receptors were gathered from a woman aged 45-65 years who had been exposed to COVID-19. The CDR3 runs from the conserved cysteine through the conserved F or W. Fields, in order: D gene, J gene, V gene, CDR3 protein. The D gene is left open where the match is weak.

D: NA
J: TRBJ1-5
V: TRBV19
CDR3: CASSMRAAYSNQPQHF

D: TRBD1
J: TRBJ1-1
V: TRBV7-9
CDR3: CASRLTGDTEAFF

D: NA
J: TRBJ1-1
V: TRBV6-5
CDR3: CASRLGGVHTEAFF

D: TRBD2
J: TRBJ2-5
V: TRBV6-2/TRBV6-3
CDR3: CASSYSSGGGETQYF

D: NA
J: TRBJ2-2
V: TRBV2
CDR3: CASSVGGDPGELFF

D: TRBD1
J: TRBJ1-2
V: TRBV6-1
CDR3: CASSESPIRTGESYGYTF

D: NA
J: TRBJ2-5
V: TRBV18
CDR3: CASSPEKGEQETQYF

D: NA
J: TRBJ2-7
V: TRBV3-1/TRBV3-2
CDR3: CASSQARGAYEQYF

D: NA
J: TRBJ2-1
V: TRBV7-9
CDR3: CASSLVVAGARDEQFF

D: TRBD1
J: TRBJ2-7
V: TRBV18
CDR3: CASSTGNAEQYF

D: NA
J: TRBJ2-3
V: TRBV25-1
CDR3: CASSESGVKTDTQYF

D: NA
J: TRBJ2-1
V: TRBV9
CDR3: CASSGHFSYNEQFF

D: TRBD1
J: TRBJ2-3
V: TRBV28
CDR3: CASSNRGAQYF

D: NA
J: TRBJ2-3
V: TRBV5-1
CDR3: CASSLNRLSTDTQYF

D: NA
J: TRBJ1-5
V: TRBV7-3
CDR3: CASSLTRREGQPQHF

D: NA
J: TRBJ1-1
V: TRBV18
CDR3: CASSPSVNTEAFF

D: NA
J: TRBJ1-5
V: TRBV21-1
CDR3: CASSLDGVWQPQHF

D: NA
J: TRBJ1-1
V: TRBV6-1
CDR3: CASSEAGPEAFF

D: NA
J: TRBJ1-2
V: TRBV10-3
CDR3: CAITPGGDYGYTF

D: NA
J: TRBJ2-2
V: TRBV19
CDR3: CASRYGQWNTGELFF

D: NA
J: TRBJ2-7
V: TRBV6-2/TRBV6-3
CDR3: CASSYSAYEQYF

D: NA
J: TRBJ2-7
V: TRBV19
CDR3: CASSIQGSYEQYF

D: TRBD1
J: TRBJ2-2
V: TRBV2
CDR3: CASSLTGETGELFF

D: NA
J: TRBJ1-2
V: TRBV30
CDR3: CAWSVEGSTNYGYTF

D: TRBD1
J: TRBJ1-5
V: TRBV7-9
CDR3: CASSLSGTVNQPQHF

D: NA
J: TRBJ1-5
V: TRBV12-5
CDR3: CASGSPRGGLKPQHF

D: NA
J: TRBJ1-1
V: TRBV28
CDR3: CASSPLPREAFF

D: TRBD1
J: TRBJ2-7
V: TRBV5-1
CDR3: CASSFRQGLYEQYF

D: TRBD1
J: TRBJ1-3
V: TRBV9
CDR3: CASSRQGFGNTIYF

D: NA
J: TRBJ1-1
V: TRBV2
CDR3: CASSGGGRGGVEAFF

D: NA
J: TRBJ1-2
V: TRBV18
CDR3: CASSPPTEGVNYGYTF

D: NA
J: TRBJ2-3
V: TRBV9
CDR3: CASSVEIGSTDTQYF

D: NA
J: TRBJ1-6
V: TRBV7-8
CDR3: CASSLMGQYNSPLHF

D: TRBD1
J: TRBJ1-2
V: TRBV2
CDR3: CASTEDRGRGVKSYTF

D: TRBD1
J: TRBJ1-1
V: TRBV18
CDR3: CASSPTGPNTEAFF

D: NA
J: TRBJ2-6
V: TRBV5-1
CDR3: CASRENSGANVLTF

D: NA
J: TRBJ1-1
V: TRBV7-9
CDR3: CASSLVPVNTEAFF

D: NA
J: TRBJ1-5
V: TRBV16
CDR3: CASRDTGYQPQHF

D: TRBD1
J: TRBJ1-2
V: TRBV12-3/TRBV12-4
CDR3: CASSAQGVYGYTF

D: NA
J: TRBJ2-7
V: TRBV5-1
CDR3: CASSLGLHYEQYF

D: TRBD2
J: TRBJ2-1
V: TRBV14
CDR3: CASSYLAGGTNEQFF

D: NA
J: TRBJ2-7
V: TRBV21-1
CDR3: CASSLHREIIRYEQYF

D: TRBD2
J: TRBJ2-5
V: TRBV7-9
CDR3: CASSSPSGETQYF

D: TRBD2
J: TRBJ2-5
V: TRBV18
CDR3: CASSPIPRGGQETQYF

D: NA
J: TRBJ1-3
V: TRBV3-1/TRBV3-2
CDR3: CASSLLSSGNTIYF

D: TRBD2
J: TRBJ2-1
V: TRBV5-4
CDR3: CASTTRLAGINEQFF

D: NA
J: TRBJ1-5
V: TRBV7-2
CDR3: CASSLVAGIQPQHF

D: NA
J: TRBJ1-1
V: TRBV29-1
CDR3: CSARTVNTEAFF